This TCR beta chain was observed in a study of shared clonotypes between healthy human individuals. Study-level findings and limits: Read depth was anticipated to influence clonotype sharing among donors.

The donors were all Caucasian adults (living in Nashville, Tennessee). Division of CD4+ cells produced a CD45RA+ naive subset and a CD45RA-negative memory subset. On this clone: Its antigen is as yet unknown.

Method: immunoSEQ multiplex PCR; TCRdb's copy keeps in-frame clones and lacks some. Of about 1.5 million clones listed, around 95% are singletons. The CDR3 has 15 amino acids. CDR1 is SGHRS and CDR2 is YFSETQ in the germline V gene. V dropped 0 bases and J dropped 5; count of bases not matched to a gene: 3. This sequence originates from a young man in good health. The sample comprised naive CD4+ T cells sorted from blood. The subset: CD45RA+ positively selected. This chain links TRBV5-1 with TRBJ2-1; TRBD2 agrees at 9 bases. The DNA for the CDR3 is TGCGCCAGCAGCTTGGTGGGGACTAGCAACAATGAGCAGTTCTTC. Translation gives CASSLVGTSNNEQFF.